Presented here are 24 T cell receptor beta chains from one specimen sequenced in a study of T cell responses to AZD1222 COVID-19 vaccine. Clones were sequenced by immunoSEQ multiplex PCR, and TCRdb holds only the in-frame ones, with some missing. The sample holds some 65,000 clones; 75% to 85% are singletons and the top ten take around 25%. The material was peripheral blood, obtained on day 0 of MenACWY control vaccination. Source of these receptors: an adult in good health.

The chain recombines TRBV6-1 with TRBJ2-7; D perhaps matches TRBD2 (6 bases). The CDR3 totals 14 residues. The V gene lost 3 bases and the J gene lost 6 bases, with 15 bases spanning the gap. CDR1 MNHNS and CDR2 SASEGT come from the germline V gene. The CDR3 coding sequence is TGTGCCAGCAGTGATCCGGGACTTACAACCGAGCAGTACTTC. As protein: CASSDPGLTTEQYF.

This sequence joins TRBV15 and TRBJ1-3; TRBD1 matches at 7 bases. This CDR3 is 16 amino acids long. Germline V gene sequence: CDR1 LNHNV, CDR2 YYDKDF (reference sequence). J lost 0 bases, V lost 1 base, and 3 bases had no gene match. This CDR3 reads CATSRGGGFSGNTIYF. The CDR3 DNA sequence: TGTGCCACCAGCAGAGGAGGGGGCTTCTCTGGAAACACCATATATTTT.

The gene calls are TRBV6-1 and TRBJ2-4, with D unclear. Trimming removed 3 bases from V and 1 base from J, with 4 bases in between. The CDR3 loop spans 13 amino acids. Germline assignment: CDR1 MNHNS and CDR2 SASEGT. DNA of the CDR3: TGTGCCAGCAGTGACAGGGCCAAAAACATTCAGTACTTC. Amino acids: CASSDRAKNIQYF.

For the CDR3, the DNA is TGTGCCAGCAGTGACCCGGGTAACACACTACTGTTCTTC. Residues: CASSDPGNTLLFF. This chain uses TRBV2 with TRBJ2-1; D unclear. The germline V and J ends were trimmed by 3 bases and 15 bases, with 18 bases remaining between them. The CDR3 length is 13 residues. Per the germline V gene, CDR1 is SNHLY and CDR2 is FYNNEI.

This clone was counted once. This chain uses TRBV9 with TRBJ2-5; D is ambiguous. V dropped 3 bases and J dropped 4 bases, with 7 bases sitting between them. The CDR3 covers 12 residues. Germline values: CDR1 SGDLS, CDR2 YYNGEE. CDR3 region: CASSDPSETQYF. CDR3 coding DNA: TGTGCCAGCAGCGACCCCTCAGAGACCCAGTACTTC.

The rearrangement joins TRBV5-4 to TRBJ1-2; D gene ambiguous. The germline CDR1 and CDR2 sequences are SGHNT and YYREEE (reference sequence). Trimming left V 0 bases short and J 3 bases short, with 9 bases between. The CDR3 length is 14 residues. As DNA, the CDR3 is TGTGCCAGCAGCTTGGGAGGCGGGTACTATGGCTACACCTTC. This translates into CASSLGGGYYGYTF. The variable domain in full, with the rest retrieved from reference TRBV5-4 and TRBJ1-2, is ETGVTQSPTHLIKTRGQQVTLRCSSQSGHNTVSWYQQALGQGPQFIFQYYREEENGRGNFPPRFSGLQFPNYSSELNVNALELDDSALYLCASSLGGGYYGYTFGSGTRLTVV.

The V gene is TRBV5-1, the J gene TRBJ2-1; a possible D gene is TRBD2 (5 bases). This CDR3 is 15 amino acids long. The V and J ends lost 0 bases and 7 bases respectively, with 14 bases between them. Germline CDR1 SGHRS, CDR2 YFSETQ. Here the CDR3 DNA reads TGCGCCAGCAGCTTGGCCATCTCTAGCCGGAATGAGCAGTTCTTC. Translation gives CASSLAISSRNEQFF.

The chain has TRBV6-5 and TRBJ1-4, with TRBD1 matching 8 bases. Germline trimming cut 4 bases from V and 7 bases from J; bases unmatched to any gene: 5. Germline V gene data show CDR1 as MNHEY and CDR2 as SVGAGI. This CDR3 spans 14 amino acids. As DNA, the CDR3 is TGTGCCAGCAGTTTGTATCAGGGGGCTGAAAAACTGTTTTTT. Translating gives CASSLYQGAEKLFF.

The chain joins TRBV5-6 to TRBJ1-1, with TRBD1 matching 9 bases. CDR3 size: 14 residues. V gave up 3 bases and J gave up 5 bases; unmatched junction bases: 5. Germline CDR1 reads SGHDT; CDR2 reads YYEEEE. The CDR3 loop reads CASSSPTGGTEAFF. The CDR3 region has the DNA TGTGCCAGCAGCTCTCCGACAGGGGGTACTGAAGCTTTCTTT.

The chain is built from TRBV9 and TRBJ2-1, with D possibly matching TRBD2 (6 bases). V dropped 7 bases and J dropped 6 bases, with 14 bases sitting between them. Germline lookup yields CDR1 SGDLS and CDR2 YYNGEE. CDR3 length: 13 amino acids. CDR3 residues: CASGSGVFNEQFF. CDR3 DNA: TGTGCCAGCGGTTCGGGAGTTTTCAATGAGCAGTTCTTC.

The CDR3 coding sequence is TGTGCCAGCAGCCACTTCGCTAGCGTAACCACAGATACGCAGTATTTT. Protein product: CASSHFASVTTDTQYF. The chain links TRBV3-1 (or the pseudogene TRBV3-2) to TRBJ2-3; TRBD2 might be the D (6 bases). V was clipped by 3 bases and J by 2 bases, with 15 bases between them. Germline assignment: CDR1 LGHDT and CDR2 YNNKEL (reference sequence). This CDR3 has 16 amino acids.

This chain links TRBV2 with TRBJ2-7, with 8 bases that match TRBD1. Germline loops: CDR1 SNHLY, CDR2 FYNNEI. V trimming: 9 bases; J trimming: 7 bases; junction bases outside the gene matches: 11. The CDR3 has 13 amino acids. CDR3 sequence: CARGSTGAGEQYF. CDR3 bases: TGTGCCAGAGGATCGACAGGGGCGGGAGAGCAGTACTTC. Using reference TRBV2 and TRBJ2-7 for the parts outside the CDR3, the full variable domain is EPEVTQTPSHQVTQMGQEVILRCVPISNHLYFYWYRQILGQKVEFLVSFYNNEISEKSEIFDDQFSVERPDGSNFTLKIRSTKLEDSAMYFCARGSTGAGEQYFGPGTRLTVT.

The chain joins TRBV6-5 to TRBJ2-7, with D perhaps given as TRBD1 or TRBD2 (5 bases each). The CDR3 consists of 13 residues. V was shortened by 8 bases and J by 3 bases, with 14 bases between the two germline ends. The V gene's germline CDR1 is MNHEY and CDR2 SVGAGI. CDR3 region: CASSLGGLYEQYF. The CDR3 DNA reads TGTGCCAGCTCCCTTGGGGGTCTCTACGAGCAGTACTTC.

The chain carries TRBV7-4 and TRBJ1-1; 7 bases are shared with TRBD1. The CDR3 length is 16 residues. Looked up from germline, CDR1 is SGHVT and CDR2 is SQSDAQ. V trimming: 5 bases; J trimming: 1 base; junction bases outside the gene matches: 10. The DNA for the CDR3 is TGTGCCAGCAGCATTGGGGGCAGGGGGAGGAACACTGAAGCTTTCTTT. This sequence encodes CASSIGGRGRNTEAFF. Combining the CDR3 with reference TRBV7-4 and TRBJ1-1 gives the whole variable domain GAGVSQSPRYKVAKRGRDVALRCDSISGHVTLYWYRQTLGQGSEVLTYSQSDAQRDKSGRPSGRFSAERPERSVSTLKIQRTEQGDSAVYLCASSIGGRGRNTEAFFGQGTRLTVV.

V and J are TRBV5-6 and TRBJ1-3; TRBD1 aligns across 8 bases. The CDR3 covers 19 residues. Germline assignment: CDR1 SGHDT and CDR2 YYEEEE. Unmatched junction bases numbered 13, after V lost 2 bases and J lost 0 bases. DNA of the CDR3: TGTGCCAGCAGCTTAGGTGTTGCAGGGGGCCCCGGCTCTGGAAACACCATATATTTT. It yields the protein CASSLGVAGGPGSGNTIYF.

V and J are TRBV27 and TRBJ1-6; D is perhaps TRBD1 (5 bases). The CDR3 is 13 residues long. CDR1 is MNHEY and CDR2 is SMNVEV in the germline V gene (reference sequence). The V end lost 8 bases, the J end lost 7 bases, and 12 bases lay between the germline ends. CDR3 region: CASSPGPNSPLHF. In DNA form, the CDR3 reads TGTGCCAGCTCACCGGGACCCAATTCACCCCTCCACTTT.

The CDR3 spells CASSLAGEGRSTQYF. CDR3 DNA sequence: TGTGCCAGCAGCTTAGCCGGGGAGGGGCGGAGCACGCAGTATTTT. This chain connects TRBV7-9 to TRBJ2-3; 7 nucleotides match TRBD2. The CDR3 spans 15 residues. The V segment lost 0 bases and the J segment 9 bases; nucleotides outside the gene matches: 9. In germline, CDR1 is SEHNR, CDR2 FQNEAQ (reference sequence).

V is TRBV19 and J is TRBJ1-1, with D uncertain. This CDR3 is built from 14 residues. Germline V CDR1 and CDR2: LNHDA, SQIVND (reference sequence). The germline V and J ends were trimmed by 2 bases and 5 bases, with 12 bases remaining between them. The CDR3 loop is CASSISTVRTEAFF. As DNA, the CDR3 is TGTGCCAGTAGTATAAGTACGGTGAGGACTGAAGCTTTCTTT.

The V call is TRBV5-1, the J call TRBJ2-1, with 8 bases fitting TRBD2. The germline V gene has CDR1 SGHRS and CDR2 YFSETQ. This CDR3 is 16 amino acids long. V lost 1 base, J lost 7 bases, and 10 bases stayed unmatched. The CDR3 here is CASSLIGGRSSNEQFF. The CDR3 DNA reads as TGCGCCAGCAGCTTGATTGGCGGGAGGTCGTCAAATGAGCAGTTCTTC.

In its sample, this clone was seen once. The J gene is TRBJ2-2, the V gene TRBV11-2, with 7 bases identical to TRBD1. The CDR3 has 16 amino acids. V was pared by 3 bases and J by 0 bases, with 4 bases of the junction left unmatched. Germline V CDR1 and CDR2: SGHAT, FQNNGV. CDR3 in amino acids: CASSLAGTANTGELFF. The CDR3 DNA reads TGTGCCAGCAGCTTGGCCGGGACAGCGAACACCGGGGAGCTGTTTTTT.

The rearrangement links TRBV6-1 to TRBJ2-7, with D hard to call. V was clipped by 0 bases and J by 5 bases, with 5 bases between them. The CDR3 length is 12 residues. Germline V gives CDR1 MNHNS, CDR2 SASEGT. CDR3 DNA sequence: TGTGCCAGCAGTGAAGCAGGAAACGAGCAGTACTTC. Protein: CASSEAGNEQYF.

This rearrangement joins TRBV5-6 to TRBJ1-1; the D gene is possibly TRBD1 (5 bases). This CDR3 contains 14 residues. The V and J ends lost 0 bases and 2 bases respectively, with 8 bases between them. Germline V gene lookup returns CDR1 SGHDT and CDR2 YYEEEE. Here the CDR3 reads CASSLGGTNTEAFF. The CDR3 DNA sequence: TGTGCCAGCAGCTTGGGGGGGACTAACACTGAAGCTTTCTTT.

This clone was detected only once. For the CDR3, the DNA is TGTGCCAGCCGGGACGGGGAGCTGTTTTTT. This gives the protein CASRDGELFF. This chain links TRBV28 with TRBJ2-2, with D possibly being TRBD2 (5 bases). The germline V and J ends were trimmed by 8 bases and 7 bases, with 5 bases remaining between them. This CDR3 contains 10 residues. Germline loops: CDR1 MDHEN, CDR2 SYDVKM.

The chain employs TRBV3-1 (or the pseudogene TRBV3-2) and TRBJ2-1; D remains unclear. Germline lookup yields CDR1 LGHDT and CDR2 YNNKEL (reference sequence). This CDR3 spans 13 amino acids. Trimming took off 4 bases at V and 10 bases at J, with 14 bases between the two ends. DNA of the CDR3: TGTGCCAGCAGCCCAAGGCTAGGCGTCGAGCAGTTCTTC. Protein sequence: CASSPRLGVEQFF.